This TCR beta chain stems from a study of Graves' ophthalmopathy and Graves' hyperthyroidism. On the study more broadly: The authors collected peripheral blood at initial diagnosis, before any treatment.

The authors amplified TCR beta CDR3 regions, and they did so from RNA transcripts for repertoire sequencing. RT-PCR in the first round used HTBI primers; a second-round multiplex PCR followed. In TCRdb, the multiplex PCR reads were re-called with MiXCR into one record per CDR3 protein. In the table there are about 740,000 distinct CDR3 sequences, roughly two fifths of which are singletons. The trim removed 6 bases at V and 5 bases at J, leaving 7 bases unmatched. Germline values: CDR1 SNHLY, CDR2 FYNNEI. This CDR3 comprises 14 residues. Researchers turned away patients with other autoimmune diseases, uncontrolled infections, pregnancy or lactation. The diagnosis combined clinical symptoms, thyroxine, TRAb, thyroid ultrasound and orbital computed tomography scans.

This chain links TRBV2 with TRBJ1-2, with 9 bases that match TRBD1. Sample: peripheral blood. The receptor comes from an adult man with Graves' ophthalmopathy. The CDR3 reads CASSQRTGEYGYTF. The CDR3 DNA reads TGTGCCAGCAGCCAACGGACAGGGGAGTATGGCTACACCTTC.